This passage covers 32 T cell receptor beta chains from one sample sequenced in a study of T cell responses to AZD1222 COVID-19 vaccine. Clones were read by immunoSEQ multiplex PCR, and TCRdb kept only the in-frame ones, dropping some. The table has over 90,000 clones, 91% seen once. The sequencing here drew on peripheral blood, taken on day 0 of AZD1222 vaccination. The receptors shown here come from an adult in good health.

The chain has TRBV6-5 and TRBJ1-3; D might be TRBD1 (6 bases). Germline V gene lookup returns CDR1 MNHEY and CDR2 SVGAGI. Trimming removed 7 bases from V and 9 bases from J, with 22 bases in between. This CDR3 contains 15 residues. The chain's CDR3 is CASTPDRPGYGTIYF. In DNA, the CDR3 is TGTGCCAGCACTCCAGACAGGCCAGGTTACGGCACCATATATTTT.

The gene calls are TRBV14 and TRBJ1-1; 7 nucleotides match TRBD1. Germline V lookup: CDR1 SGHDN, CDR2 FVKESK. The CDR3 extends over 16 amino acids. The trim removed 1 base at V and 2 bases at J, leaving 7 bases unmatched. The CDR3 region is CASSQAGKGANTEAFF. CDR3 nucleotides: TGTGCCAGCAGCCAAGCCGGAAAGGGGGCCAACACTGAAGCTTTCTTT.

This clone was detected once. This chain connects TRBV7-9 to TRBJ2-7; maybe TRBD2 (6 bases). Deletions cut 1 base from V and 0 bases from J, with 13 bases between. The CDR3 consists of 16 residues. From germline, CDR1 is SEHNR and CDR2 FQNEAQ (reference sequence). CDR3 in amino acids: CASSLGGTVSSYEQYF. The CDR3 DNA sequence: TGTGCCAGCAGCTTAGGCGGGACGGTGAGCTCCTACGAGCAGTACTTC.

This chain joins TRBV18 and TRBJ2-3; 9 bases agree with TRBD1. CDR3 size: 15 residues. The ends lost 3 bases at V and 8 bases at J; junction bases unmatched: 9. The V gene's germline CDR1 is KGHSH and CDR2 LQKENI. CDR3 sequence: CASSPRQGVVVTQYF. CDR3 nucleotide sequence: TGTGCCAGCTCACCCCGACAGGGGGTGGTTGTTACGCAGTATTTT.

The chain combines TRBV19 with TRBJ2-7; the D is unclear. Germline CDR1 LNHDA, CDR2 SQIVND (reference sequence). The V and J ends lost 3 bases and 5 bases respectively, with 5 bases between them. This CDR3 has 11 amino acids. The DNA of the CDR3 is TGTGCCAGTAGTATCCCCCACGAGCAGTACTTC. It encodes CASSIPHEQYF.

This chain connects TRBV10-3 to TRBJ1-4, with 7 nucleotides matching TRBD1. Germline V gene data show CDR1 as ENHRY and CDR2 as SYGVKD. The CDR3 consists of 14 residues. V was pared by 5 bases and J by 4 bases, with 4 bases of the junction left unmatched. CDR3 nucleotide sequence: TGTGCCATCAGTTCAGGGGGGAATAATGAAAAACTGTTTTTT. Its protein is CAISSGGNNEKLFF.

The chain couples TRBV24-1 to TRBJ2-1; D possibly matches TRBD1 or TRBD2 (5 bases each). CDR1 is KGHDR, CDR2 SFDVKD, per germline. The V end was cut by 0 bases, the J end by 0 bases, with 8 bases between. This CDR3 is built from 16 residues. Here the CDR3 DNA reads TGTGCCACCAGTGATTTGTCAGGGAGCTCCTACAATGAGCAGTTCTTC. Amino acids: CATSDLSGSSYNEQFF.

The J gene is TRBJ2-5, the V gene TRBV23-1; 9 bases map to TRBD2. TRBV23-1 is flagged as an ORF with uncertain function. The V gene end was trimmed by 4 bases and the J gene end by 4 bases; junction bases not matched to a gene: 7. The CDR3 is 15 residues long. DNA for the CDR3: TGCGCCAGCAGTCCTTATAGCGGGAGTGGAGAGACCCAGTACTTC. As protein: CASSPYSGSGETQYF.

In the case of this clone: Germline and junction disagree at one end, which may indicate a read error. The J gene is TRBJ1-1, the V gene TRBV18; D unresolved. Germline lookup yields CDR1 KGHSH and CDR2 LQKENI. The CDR3 totals 12 residues. CDR3: CASSPTDLREIF. In DNA form, the CDR3 reads TGTGCCAGCTCACCAACGGATCTCCGTGAGATCTTT.

The chain is built from TRBV5-5 and TRBJ2-5; D unclear. Per the germline V gene, CDR1 is SGHKS and CDR2 is YYEKEE (reference sequence). V was clipped by 0 bases and J by 4 bases, with 10 bases between them. This CDR3 has 14 amino acids. The CDR3 DNA sequence: TGTGCCAGCAGCTTGGGCATCCTGGGAGAGACCCAGTACTTC. Its protein is CASSLGILGETQYF.

V gene TRBV5-5 combines with J gene TRBJ1-1; D unresolved. In germline, CDR1 is SGHKS, CDR2 YYEKEE (reference sequence). The CDR3 has 15 amino acids. The V and J ends lost 0 bases and 4 bases respectively, with 13 bases between them. The CDR3 DNA sequence: TGTGCCAGCAGCTTGGCCGCAGCCCTGGGCACTGAAGCTTTCTTT. Its translation is CASSLAAALGTEAFF.

The J gene is TRBJ2-2, the V gene TRBV10-1, with D unclear. Germline CDR1 reads WNHNN; CDR2 reads SYGVQD (reference sequence). The CDR3 runs 15 residues. V was clipped by 3 bases and J by 1 base, with 9 bases between them. This chain's CDR3 is CASSDRQRNTGELFF. Here the CDR3 DNA reads TGCGCCAGCAGTGATCGGCAGAGGAACACCGGGGAGCTGTTTTTT.

The chain employs TRBV10-3 and TRBJ2-7; no reliable D call. This CDR3 comprises 12 residues. V was cut by 3 bases and J by 1 base, with 4 bases left in between. Per the germline V gene, CDR1 is ENHRY and CDR2 is SYGVKD. The CDR3 protein is CAISDRSYEQYF. The CDR3 nucleotides read TGTGCCATCAGTGATAGGTCCTACGAGCAGTACTTC.

The chain combines TRBV7-2 with TRBJ1-2, with D perhaps matching TRBD1 (5 bases). The CDR3 extends over 17 amino acids. Looked up from germline, CDR1 is SGHTA and CDR2 is FQGNSA. Trimming shortened V by 4 bases and J by 5 bases, and 23 bases separated the two germline ends. CDR3 sequence: CASSSSRGRQGNYGYTF. The CDR3 DNA is TGTGCCAGCAGCTCATCCCGGGGGAGGCAGGGAAATTATGGCTACACCTTC.

The rearrangement links TRBV28 to TRBJ2-3; the D gene is possibly TRBD2 (5 bases). CDR1 is MDHEN and CDR2 is SYDVKM in the germline V gene. The CDR3 sequence is 10 residues long. V lost 9 bases, J lost 7 bases, and 8 bases lay in between. The CDR3 DNA reads as TGTGCCAGATCGGACTATACGCAGTATTTT. Amino acid sequence: CARSDYTQYF.

This chain links TRBV5-4 with TRBJ2-1; D may correspond to TRBD1 or TRBD2 (5 bases each). V was shortened by 4 bases and J by 6 bases, with 17 bases between the two germline ends. CDR1 and CDR2 (germline): SGHNT, YYREEE (reference sequence). The CDR3 has 15 residues. The CDR3 is CASSRVGEMRNEQFF. Written as DNA, the CDR3 is TGTGCCAGCAGCCGGGTGGGGGAGATGCGCAATGAGCAGTTCTTC.

Notes on this clone: The germline gene is not matched at one end of the junction; a read error may be the cause. V is TRBV7-3 and J is TRBJ2-5; tentative D call: TRBD1 (5 bases). CDR3 length equals 13 residues. Germline V lookup: CDR1 SGHTA, CDR2 FQGTGA. CDR3 in DNA: TGTGCCAGCGGCTTAAGGCAGGGAGAGACCCAGTACTTC. It specifies CASGLRQGETQYF.

The chain carries TRBV7-2 and TRBJ2-2, with 13 bases that match TRBD2. CDR3 length: 18 residues. Germline V CDR1 and CDR2: SGHTA, FQGNSA. The junction had 6 bases not matched to a gene; V was cut back by 3 bases and J by 2 bases. The CDR3 DNA sequence: TGTGCCAGCAGCTTGTGGACTAGCGGGAGAAAAAACACCGGGGAGCTGTTTTTT. Protein product: CASSLWTSGRKNTGELFF. The variable domain in full, completed from reference TRBV7-2 and TRBJ2-2, reads GAGVSQSPSNKVTEKGKDVELRCDPISGHTALYWYRQSLGQGLEFLIYFQGNSAPDKSGLPSDRFSAERTGGSVSTLTIQRTQQEDSAVYLCASSLWTSGRKNTGELFFGEGSRLTVL.

This chain links TRBV2 with TRBJ2-1; D may be TRBD2 (6 bases). Germline V gene sequence: CDR1 SNHLY, CDR2 FYNNEI. Trimming stripped 6 bases from V and 8 bases from J, with 14 bases between. The CDR3 sequence is 13 residues long. The CDR3 DNA reads TGTGCCAGCAGGGAGGGCCCCCCCCATGAGCAGTTCTTC. It is translated as CASREGPPHEQFF.

This chain links TRBV4-3 with TRBJ2-3, with 7 positions matching TRBD1. CDR1 and CDR2 (germline): LGHNA, YSLEER. CDR3 length: 16 residues. Trimming took 0 bases from V and 5 from J; bases not matched to a gene: 8. The CDR3 loop reads CASSQDRGQGLDTQYF. Written as DNA, the CDR3 is TGCGCCAGCAGCCAAGATAGGGGGCAGGGCCTAGATACGCAGTATTTT.

This rearrangement joins TRBV6-1 to TRBJ1-1; D not certain. CDR1 and CDR2 (germline): MNHNS, SASEGT. The CDR3 is made up of 14 amino acids. Trimming took 1 base from V and 3 from J, leaving 9 bases between them. This chain's CDR3 is CASSEGGSDTEAFF. CDR3 nucleotide sequence: TGTGCCAGCAGTGAAGGGGGTAGTGACACTGAAGCTTTCTTT.

The chain has TRBV5-1 and TRBJ2-2, with 7 bases lining up with TRBD1. J gave up 5 bases and V 0 bases, and 1 base lay outside the gene matches. The CDR3 runs 14 residues. From germline, CDR1 is SGHRS and CDR2 YFSETQ. The CDR3 DNA follows: TGCGCCAGCAGCTTGGGACAGGGTACCGGGGAGCTGTTTTTT. This translates into CASSLGQGTGELFF.

A single count supports this clone. The J gene is TRBJ2-5, the V gene TRBV24-1, with D maybe TRBD1 (5 bases). Germline CDR1 and CDR2: KGHDR and SFDVKD. V was shortened by 1 base and J by 3 bases, with 11 bases between the two germline ends. CDR3 length: 15 amino acids. This CDR3 reads CATSDFAGNKETQYF. CDR3 DNA: TGTGCCACCAGTGATTTTGCAGGGAATAAAGAGACCCAGTACTTC.

The chain carries TRBV28 and TRBJ1-2; D gene ambiguous. Between the trimmed V and J ends, which lost 5 bases and 8 bases, there was a span of 9 bases. Germline CDR1 MDHEN, CDR2 SYDVKM. This CDR3 has 11 amino acids. The CDR3 DNA reads as TGTGCCAGCAGTCCTCGGGAGGGCTACACCTTC. Its translation: CASSPREGYTF.

In regard to this clone: The same CDR3 also results from other DNA sequences found in this sample. This sequence joins TRBV5-1 and TRBJ1-2; no clear D. Germline-derived CDR1 and CDR2 are SGHRS and YFSETQ. The V and J ends lost 0 bases and 2 bases respectively, with 5 bases between them. There are 13 residues in the CDR3. Written as DNA, the CDR3 is TGCGCCAGCAGCTTGGGTGGGAACTATGGCTACACCTTC. Its translation is CASSLGGNYGYTF.

This chain uses TRBV16 with TRBJ2-5; D gene ambiguous. CDR3 length: 17 amino acids. Germline V lookup: CDR1 KGHSY, CDR2 FQNENV. The V gene lost 0 bases and the J gene lost 4 bases, with 18 bases spanning the gap. The CDR3 sequence: CASSQSFARQAPETQYF. The CDR3 DNA reads TGTGCCAGCAGCCAATCTTTCGCCCGGCAAGCCCCAGAGACCCAGTACTTC.

The chain joins TRBV2 to TRBJ1-5, with D maybe TRBD1 (5 bases). CDR3 length: 13 amino acids. Trimming cost V 4 bases and J 6 bases, with 10 bases left between them. CDR1 SNHLY and CDR2 FYNNEI come from the germline V gene. The CDR3 is CASSAGYRQPQHF. CDR3 bases: TGTGCCAGCAGTGCAGGGTACCGTCAGCCCCAGCATTTT.

The CDR3 here is CASSYQGDTQYF. CDR3 in DNA: TGTGCCAGCAGTTATCAGGGAGATACGCAGTATTTT. V gene TRBV6-6 combines with J gene TRBJ2-3; maybe TRBD1 (5 bases). CDR3 length equals 12 residues. V lost 3 bases and J 5 bases, leaving 6 bases between the germline ends. Per germline, CDR1 MNHNY and CDR2 SVGAGI (reference sequence).

This clone occurred a few times. The rearrangement links TRBV13 to TRBJ2-7; TRBD1 matches 10 bases. The CDR3 spans 15 residues. Germline values: CDR1 PRHDT, CDR2 FYEKMQ (reference sequence). Losses at the gene ends were 5 bases for V and 6 bases for J; bases not matched to a gene: 10. CDR3 loop: CASSLGDRGILEQYF. In DNA, the CDR3 is TGTGCCAGCAGCCTCGGGGACAGGGGTATTCTCGAGCAGTACTTC.

The chain uses TRBV10-3 and TRBJ2-1, with 12 bases lining up with TRBD2. Germline CDR1 ENHRY, CDR2 SYGVKD. V lost 2 bases, J lost 7 bases, and 6 bases stayed unmatched. There are 16 residues in the CDR3. CDR3 sequence (DNA): TGTGCCATCAGTGAGGCTAGCGGGAGGGCCGGGAATGAGCAGTTCTTC. Its translation is CAISEASGRAGNEQFF.

The chain has TRBV5-8 and TRBJ2-7; perhaps TRBD1 as D (5 bases). The CDR3 length is 14 residues. V dropped 3 bases and J dropped 7 bases, with 17 bases sitting between them. Looked up from germline, CDR1 is SGHTS and CDR2 is YDEGEE. CDR3 bases: TGTGCCAGCAGCTCGGTTCAGGGCTATGGGGAGCAGTACTTC. Residues: CASSSVQGYGEQYF.

The chain is built from TRBV6-6 and TRBJ2-7, with TRBD1 identical over 9 bases. CDR1 is MNHNY, CDR2 SVGAGI, per germline (reference sequence). The CDR3 runs 15 residues. J gave up 6 bases and V 6 bases, and 12 bases lay outside the gene matches. The CDR3 loop is CASRETGGLEGEQYF. The CDR3 DNA sequence: TGTGCCAGCAGGGAAACAGGGGGCTTAGAGGGCGAGCAGTACTTC.